This TCR beta chain originates from a study of shared clonotypes between healthy human individuals. Study-wide context: The donor group consisted of two women and three men, aged 18 to 49.

V lost 7 bases, J lost 5 bases, and 9 bases stayed unmatched. Germline CDR1 WNHNN, CDR2 SYGVQD (reference sequence). The CDR3 is 16 amino acids. TCRdb's copy holds only in-frame clones and misses some; the assay was immunoSEQ multiplex PCR. Of under 2,000,000 clones listed, approximately 94% were seen once; the top ten hold under 1.5%. Naive CD8 cells were CD45RO-negative, positively selected for CCR7, excluding terminally differentiated effector memory CD45RA+ cells. Only Caucasian adults living in Nashville, Tennessee made up the donor group. Study-wide results and limits: Rarefaction gave evidence that sorted-subset sequencing remained incomplete despite large depth. Generally, naive subsets (rather than memory subsets) showed larger estimated richness.

In the case of this clone: The antigen remains unidentified.

The sequence was obtained from a man younger than 35 in good health. The sequenced sample was naive CD8+ T cells sorted from blood. The genes are TRBV10-1 and TRBJ2-7, with 15 positions matching TRBD2. The CDR3 DNA reads as TGCGCCAGCATAGGACTAGCGGGAGGGCCGACGGACGAGCAGTACTTC. Residues: CASIGLAGGPTDEQYF.